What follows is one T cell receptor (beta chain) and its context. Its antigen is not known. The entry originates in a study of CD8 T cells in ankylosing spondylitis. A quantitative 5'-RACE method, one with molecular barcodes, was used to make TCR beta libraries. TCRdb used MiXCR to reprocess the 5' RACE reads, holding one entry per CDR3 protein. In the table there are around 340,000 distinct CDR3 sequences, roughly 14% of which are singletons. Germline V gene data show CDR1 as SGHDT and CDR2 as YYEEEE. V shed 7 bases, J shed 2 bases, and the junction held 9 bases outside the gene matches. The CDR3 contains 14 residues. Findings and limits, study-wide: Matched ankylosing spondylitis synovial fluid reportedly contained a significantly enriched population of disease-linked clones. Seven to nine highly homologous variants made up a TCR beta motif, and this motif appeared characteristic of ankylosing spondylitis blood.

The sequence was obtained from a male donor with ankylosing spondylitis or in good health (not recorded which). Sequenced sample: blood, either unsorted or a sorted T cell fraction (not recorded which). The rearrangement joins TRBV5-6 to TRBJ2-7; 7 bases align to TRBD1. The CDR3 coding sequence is TGTGCCAGCGTCCGAGAACAGGGGCCCTACGAGCAGTACTTC. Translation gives CASVREQGPYEQYF. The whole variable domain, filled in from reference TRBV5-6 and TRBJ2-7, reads DAGVTQSPTHLIKTRGQQVTLRCSPKSGHDTVSWYQQALGQGPQFIFQYYEEEERQRGNFPDRFSGHQFPNYSSELNVNALLLGDSALYLCASVREQGPYEQYFGPGTRLTVT.